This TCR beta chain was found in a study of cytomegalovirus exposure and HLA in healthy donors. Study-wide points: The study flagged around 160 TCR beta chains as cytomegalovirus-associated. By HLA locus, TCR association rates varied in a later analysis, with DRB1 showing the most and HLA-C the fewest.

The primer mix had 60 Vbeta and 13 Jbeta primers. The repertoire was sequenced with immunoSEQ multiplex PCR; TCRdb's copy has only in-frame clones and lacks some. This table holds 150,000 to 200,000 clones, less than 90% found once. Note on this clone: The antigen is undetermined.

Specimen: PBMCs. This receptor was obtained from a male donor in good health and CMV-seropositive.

CDR3 in DNA: TGTGCCAGCAGCTTACACTCGCAAGAGACCCAGTACTTC. It yields the protein CASSLHSQETQYF. This chain uses TRBV7-3 with TRBJ2-5; D not resolved. Germline V gene sequence: CDR1 SGHTA, CDR2 FQGTGA. V was trimmed by 2 bases and J by 2 bases, leaving 6 bases between them. The CDR3 runs to 13 residues.